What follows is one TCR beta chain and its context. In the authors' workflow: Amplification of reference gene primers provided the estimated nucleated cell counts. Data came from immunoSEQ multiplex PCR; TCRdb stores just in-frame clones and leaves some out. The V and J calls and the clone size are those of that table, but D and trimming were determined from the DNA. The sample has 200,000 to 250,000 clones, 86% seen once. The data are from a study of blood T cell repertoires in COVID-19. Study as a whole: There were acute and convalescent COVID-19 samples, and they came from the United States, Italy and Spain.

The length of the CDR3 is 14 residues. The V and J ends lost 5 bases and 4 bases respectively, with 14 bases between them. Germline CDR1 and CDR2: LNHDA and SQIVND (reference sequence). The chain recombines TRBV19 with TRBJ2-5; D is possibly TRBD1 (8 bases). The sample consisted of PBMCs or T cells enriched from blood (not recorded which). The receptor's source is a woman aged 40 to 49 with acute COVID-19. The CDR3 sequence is CASSAYRGGETQYF. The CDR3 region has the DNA TGTGCCAGTAGTGCATACAGGGGGGGAGAGACCCAGTACTTC.